The T cell receptor beta chain under discussion was sequenced for a study of blood T cell repertoires in COVID-19 (dated by TCRdb to the early 2020s). Study-wide context: The collaborator samples originated in the United States, Italy and Spain and spanned the acute and convalescent phases of COVID-19. The material from the prospective study consisted of cDNA or gDNA derived from T cells, B-cell-depleted T cells, or PBMCs. The dataset comprised deeply sampled blood TCRbeta repertoires from subjects exposed to, actively infected with, or recovered from COVID-19. A freely available public database, intended as a resource for researchers studying the immune response to SARS-CoV-2, is where the repertoires were released. Samples came from the ongoing ImmuneRACE study (first 160 participants) plus 1,254 subjects from 6 global collaborators. Nearly every sample came with metadata listing a de-identified subject ID, COVID-19 status, age in years and sex. HLA class I and class II types, where available, came from metadata supplied by the sample provider rather than from assay-based typing. Findings and caveats that apply to the study as a whole: How much clinical and demographic metadata was included differed by source and by participant, and the metadata was provided uncurated.

TCRbeta CDR3 regions were amplified from genomic DNA by means of the immunoSEQ Assay, a bias-controlled multiplex PCR. The source study handled its data this way. Within the assay, amplification of reference gene primers was used to estimate how many nucleated cells each sample contained. To quantify the absolute abundance of each unique TCRbeta CDR3 rearrangement, sequence reads were collapsed and filtered. For each sample, productive Simpson clonality was calculated as the square root of Simpson's diversity index over productive rearrangements. The table was pulled from immuneACCESS by TCRdb, which kept in-frame rearrangements only. Such tables lose some clones; where checked, under half of the loss comes from unresolved V genes, and the rest has no known cause. V and J calls and clone size come straight from that table; D and trimming were deduced from the DNA. The sample data list 150,000 to 200,000 clones, and 75% to 90% of these were observed just once. The ten largest clones represent 2.1% of the sample.

The germline V and J ends show losses of 2 bases and 6 bases respectively, and no gene match explains 9 bases of the junction. From the cysteine up to the phenylalanine, the CDR3 has a length of 15 residues. Only the CDR3 part of the read is kept: 45 bases, read in frame from the first base. CDR1 SGHNT and CDR2 YYREEE were looked up in the germline V gene (reference sequence). Each collaborating institution followed its own protocols to collect whole blood in K2EDTA tubes. For TCRbeta analysis, collaborators shipped samples in one of three forms: frozen whole blood, isolated PBMCs, or DNA extracted from either of those sample types. As to this clone: Its recognized antigen is unknown. Nothing much larger sits one base from this clone, and base qualities are not available.

The sample comprised peripheral blood. The chain couples TRBV5-4 to TRBJ1-1; 8 of the junction bases match TRBD1. This TCR was recovered from a man between 65 and 79 years old with active or convalescent COVID-19. CDR3 sequence: CASSLGPGGVSEAFF. The sequence in DNA is TGTGCCAGCAGCTTAGGGCCAGGGGGCGTTTCTGAAGCTTTCTTT.